One and the same sample provided the 30 T cell receptor beta chains below, sequenced in a study of T cells in Graves' hyperthyroidism and ophthalmopathy. Regions amplified from RNA transcripts were the TCR beta CDR3 regions. Carried out on the TCR CDR3, a first-round RT-PCR used the HTBI primer set. TCRdb ran MiXCR on the multiplex PCR reads and lists one entry per CDR3 protein. The data show hundreds of thousands of distinct CDR3 sequences, with around 20% seen just once and about 45% held by the top ten. The sequenced sample was blood. These receptors came from a man in his forties or fifties with Graves' ophthalmopathy.

Points on this clonotype: This may come from a read error, since a much larger clone is one base off. The V call is TRBV11-2, the J call TRBJ1-2; the match to TRBD1 covers 7 bases. CDR3 length: 15 amino acids. Trimming took 5 bases from V and 8 from J; bases not matched to a gene: 14. The germline CDR1 and CDR2 sequences are SGHAT and FQNNGV. The DNA of the CDR3 is TGTGCCAGCAGCCCGGGACAGTTCCTCCTTTACGGCTACACCTTC. Translating gives CASSPGQFLLYGYTF.

Only one count was recorded for this clonotype. This could be a read error, since a much larger clone is one nucleotide away. The V and J genes are TRBV2 and TRBJ2-3; D call uncertain. This CDR3 spans 11 amino acids. The germline gives CDR1 SNHLY, CDR2 FYNNEI. The CDR3 region has the DNA TGTGTCAGCAGTGCGGCAGATACGCAGTATTTT. Amino acids: CVSSAADTQYF.

The chain is built from TRBV20-1 and TRBJ2-7; D is ambiguous. Germline CDR1 reads DFQATT; CDR2 reads SNEGSKA (reference sequence). CDR3 length equals 15 residues. The V end was cut by 0 bases, the J end by 0 bases, with 12 bases between. In DNA, the CDR3 is TGCAGTGCTAGAGAGTCCGGGCGGAGCTCCTACGAGCAGTACTTC. It translates to CSARESGRSSYEQYF.

The V call is TRBV9, the J call TRBJ2-3; 8 nucleotides agree with TRBD2. With 0 bases clipped from V and 5 bases from J, the junction kept 2 bases outside the gene matches. The CDR3 runs to 14 residues. The germline V gene has CDR1 SGDLS and CDR2 YYNGEE. The CDR3 here is CASSVVTSGDTQYF. CDR3 coding DNA: TGTGCCAGCAGCGTAGTAACTAGCGGAGATACGCAGTATTTT.

In its sample, this clonotype was seen a few times. CDR3 amino acids: CAISGGTSGGLAKNIQYF. DNA for the CDR3: TGTGCCATCTCAGGGGGTACTAGCGGGGGCTTAGCCAAAAACATTCAGTACTTC. The chain employs TRBV6-1 and TRBJ2-4, with 11 positions matching TRBD2. CDR1 and CDR2 from the germline V gene are MNHNS and SASEGT. This CDR3 comprises 18 residues. V shed 10 bases, J shed 0 bases, and the junction held 14 bases outside the gene matches.

This clonotype was observed a handful of times. The CDR3 DNA is TGTGCCAGCAGCTTAGGTATTGGGAGGGACAGGGAGCAGTACTTC. It yields the protein CASSLGIGRDREQYF. The chain employs TRBV7-2 and TRBJ2-7, with D perhaps matching TRBD1 (8 bases). Germline loops: CDR1 SGHTA, CDR2 FQGNSA. Trimming shortened V by 1 base and J by 7 bases, and 17 bases separated the two germline ends. CDR3 length equals 15 residues.

This clonotype was seen at least ten times. CDR3 protein: CASKGGSPGNNEQFF. The CDR3 coding sequence is TGTGCCAGCAAAGGAGGGTCCCCTGGTAACAATGAGCAGTTCTTC. The chain joins TRBV27 to TRBJ2-1, with D maybe TRBD2 (6 bases). V was clipped by 7 bases and J by 5 bases, with 18 bases between them. The CDR3 has 15 residues. Looked up from germline, CDR1 is MNHEY and CDR2 is SMNVEV (reference sequence).

In its sample, this clonotype was seen many times. DNA of the CDR3: TGTGCCAGCAGTCCTCTGTTTAGGGGAGGGAACACTGAAGCTTTCTTT. Its protein is CASSPLFRGGNTEAFF. This chain uses TRBV12-3 or TRBV12-4 with TRBJ1-1, with D perhaps TRBD1 (5 bases). Trimming removed 5 bases from V and 1 base from J, with 17 bases in between. The CDR3 sequence is 16 residues long.

J is TRBJ2-7 and V is TRBV27; D not certain. CDR1 MNHEY and CDR2 SMNVEV come from the germline V gene (reference sequence). The CDR3 loop spans 14 amino acids. V lost 5 bases to trimming and J lost 3 bases, with 14 bases between them. The CDR3 spells CASSRGASGYEQYF. CDR3 DNA sequence: TGTGCCAGCAGTAGAGGAGCATCAGGCTACGAGCAGTACTTC.

This clonotype has ten or more counts. The J gene is TRBJ2-1, the V gene TRBV30; 14 bases agree with TRBD2. CDR3 length: 16 residues. V lost 0 bases and J lost 7; bases outside the gene matches: 5. Germline V gene sequence: CDR1 GTSNPN, CDR2 SVGIG (reference sequence). The CDR3 here is CAWSVGLAGGGNEQFF. As DNA, the CDR3 is TGTGCCTGGAGTGTAGGACTAGCGGGAGGAGGAAATGAGCAGTTCTTC.

This clonotype showed up many times. The rearrangement links TRBV9 to TRBJ2-7, with D unresolved. Germline V lookup: CDR1 SGDLS, CDR2 YYNGEE. The CDR3 has 13 amino acids. Trimming took off 3 bases at V and 1 base at J, with 8 bases between the two ends. Here the CDR3 DNA reads TGTGCCAGCAGCGCGCCCTCATCCTACGAGCAGTACTTC. Its protein product is CASSAPSSYEQYF. Combining the CDR3 with reference TRBV9 and TRBJ2-7 gives the whole variable domain DSGVTQTPKHLITATGQRVTLRCSPRSGDLSVYWYQQSLDQGLQFLIQYYNGEERAKGNILERFSAQQFPDLHSELNLSSLELGDSALYFCASSAPSSYEQYFGPGTRLTVT.

The V and J genes are TRBV6-1 and TRBJ1-1; D gene ambiguous. This CDR3 has 13 amino acids. Trimming pared 8 bases from V and 1 base from J, leaving 11 bases between. Germline V lookup: CDR1 MNHNS, CDR2 SASEGT. The CDR3 loop is CASASKGNTEAFF. In DNA form, the CDR3 reads TGTGCCAGCGCAAGCAAAGGGAACACTGAAGCTTTCTTT.

The table lists this clonotype with a few counts. The chain combines TRBV20-1 with TRBJ2-3, with D unresolved. The CDR3 spans 13 residues. CDR1 is DFQATT, CDR2 SNEGSKA, per germline (reference sequence). The germline V and J ends were trimmed by 6 bases and 0 bases, with 10 bases remaining between them. The CDR3 sequence is CSARVISTDTQYF. The CDR3 nucleotides read TGCAGTGCCCGAGTCATTAGCACAGATACGCAGTATTTT.

This clonotype has just a few counts. The chain has TRBV28 and TRBJ1-2; D is unclear. This CDR3 is 12 amino acids long. In germline, CDR1 is MDHEN, CDR2 SYDVKM. V gave up 4 bases and J gave up 4 bases, with 7 bases separating them. CDR3: CASSWEVYGYTF. The CDR3 region has the DNA TGTGCCAGCAGTTGGGAAGTCTATGGCTACACCTTC.

This clonotype was picked up many times. This chain links TRBV12-3 or TRBV12-4 with TRBJ2-7, with a possible D match to TRBD2 (5 bases). The CDR3 sequence is 15 residues long. V shed 2 bases and J shed 0 bases, with 11 bases lying between them. CDR3 in DNA: TGTGCCAGCAGTTTAAACGGGGTCCACTCCTACGAGCAGTACTTC. Its translation: CASSLNGVHSYEQYF.

This clonotype was recorded many times. J is TRBJ2-3 and V is TRBV5-1; 9 nucleotides align to TRBD2. The germline V gene has CDR1 SGHRS and CDR2 YFSETQ. The J segment lost 5 bases and the V segment lost 4 bases, leaving 14 bases of the junction unmatched. The CDR3 spans 17 residues. CDR3 amino acids: CASSRGPGGGDGDTQYF. For the CDR3, the DNA is TGCGCCAGCAGCCGCGGCCCCGGCGGGGGGGACGGAGATACGCAGTATTTT.

To note about this clonotype: A much bigger clone sits one base away, suggesting this may be a read error. Given the absence of the conserved phenylalanine or tryptophan at the CDR3 end, a read error is likely. The genes are TRBV10-3 and TRBJ2-6; 8 nucleotides line up with TRBD1. V shed 6 bases and J 2 bases; nucleotides not matched to a gene: 9. Germline V gene data show CDR1 as ENHRY and CDR2 as SYGVKD. The length of the CDR3 is 17 residues. The chain's CDR3 is CAIRPGQGLAGANVLTL. In DNA, the CDR3 is TGTGCCATCAGACCCGGACAGGGATTAGCTGGGGCCAACGTCCTGACTCTC.

In this sample, this clonotype turned up a few times. The chain combines TRBV9 with TRBJ2-2; 7 bases match TRBD2. This CDR3 region has 13 residues. The germline CDR1 and CDR2 sequences are SGDLS and YYNGEE. V was clipped by 3 bases and J by 6 bases; unmatched bases: 2. For the CDR3, the DNA is TGTGCCAGCAGCGACCGGGGGGCCGGGGAGCTGTTTTTT. Protein sequence: CASSDRGAGELFF.

Only a few counts were recorded for this clonotype. The chain couples TRBV6-2 or TRBV6-3 to TRBJ2-7; 16 bases match TRBD2. Germline V gene data show CDR1 as MNHEY and CDR2 as SVGEGT. The CDR3 loop spans 18 amino acids. V lost 6 bases, J lost 2 bases, and 10 bases stayed unmatched. The CDR3 bases are TGTGCCAGCAGACGAGCCGGGACTAGCGGGAGGGCCCCCTACGAGCAGTACTTC. It translates to CASRRAGTSGRAPYEQYF.

Only a few counts were recorded for this clonotype. The rearrangement joins TRBV4-2 to TRBJ2-3, with 15 positions matching TRBD2. Germline V gives CDR1 LGHNA, CDR2 YNFKEQ. V lost 4 bases and J lost 3; bases outside the gene matches: 11. This CDR3 contains 19 residues. The DNA for the CDR3 is TGTGCCAGCAGCCCCTCCGGACTAGCGGGGGGGATCAATACAGATACGCAGTATTTT. Its translation: CASSPSGLAGGINTDTQYF.

V and J are TRBV19 and TRBJ1-5, with TRBD1 identical over 8 bases. V gave up 1 base and J gave up 5 bases; unmatched junction bases: 1. This CDR3 contains 14 residues. Germline V lookup: CDR1 LNHDA, CDR2 SQIVND (reference sequence). CDR3 in amino acids: CASSIAGGDQPQHF. CDR3 bases: TGTGCCAGTAGTATAGCAGGGGGCGATCAGCCCCAGCATTTT.

Concerning this clonotype itself: A much larger clone differs by one base, so this may be a read error. The V gene is TRBV7-6, the J gene TRBJ1-1; tentative D call: TRBD1 (5 bases). The CDR3 runs 15 residues. Germline CDR1 is SGHVS and CDR2 is FNYEAQ. The CDR3 DNA reads as TGTGCCGGCAGCGTTGACAGTACCCGGAGGACTGAAGCTTTCTTT. Its translation: CAGSVDSTRRTEAFF.

This clonotype has ten or more counts. V is TRBV7-2 and J is TRBJ2-2; D remains unclear. Germline V gene sequence: CDR1 SGHTA, CDR2 FQGNSA. Trimming took off 1 base at V and 4 bases at J, with 13 bases between the two ends. The CDR3 consists of 16 residues. CDR3: CASSLVPPPATGELFF. The CDR3 bases are TGTGCCAGCAGCTTAGTCCCCCCCCCGGCCACCGGGGAGCTGTTTTTT.

A few counts support this clonotype. The rearrangement joins TRBV5-1 to TRBJ1-5; no reliable D call. The CDR3 is 15 amino acids. Trimming left V 1 base short and J 4 bases short, with 12 bases between. CDR1 and CDR2 from the germline V gene are SGHRS and YFSETQ. This CDR3 is CASSLSGKTNQPQHF. The CDR3 region has the DNA TGCGCCAGCAGCTTGTCGGGGAAAACTAATCAGCCCCAGCATTTT.

At least ten counts were recorded for this clonotype. The J gene is TRBJ2-5, the V gene TRBV7-2, with 8 positions matching TRBD1. CDR3 length: 14 amino acids. Trimming removed 5 bases from V and 4 bases from J; junction bases left unmatched: 6. CDR1 and CDR2 from the germline V gene are SGHTA and FQGNSA. This CDR3 is CASSPTGGRETQYF. CDR3 sequence (DNA): TGTGCCAGCAGCCCTACAGGGGGTCGAGAGACCCAGTACTTC. Full variable domain (missing parts from reference TRBV7-2 and TRBJ2-5): GAGVSQSPSNKVTEKGKDVELRCDPISGHTALYWYRQSLGQGLEFLIYFQGNSAPDKSGLPSDRFSAERTGGSVSTLTIQRTQQEDSAVYLCASSPTGGRETQYFGPGTRLLVL.

A few counts support this clonotype. The V and J genes are TRBV4-3 and TRBJ2-1; D is tentatively TRBD1 or TRBD2 (5 bases each). Trimming cost V 1 base and J 10 bases, with 8 bases left between them. Germline V CDR1 and CDR2: LGHNA, YSLEER. The CDR3 consists of 12 residues. Written as DNA, the CDR3 is TGCGCCAGCAGCCAAGGGGACGGCGAGCAGTTCTTC. Translation: CASSQGDGEQFF.

This clonotype has at least ten counts. The chain couples TRBV10-3 to TRBJ1-4, with D unclear. This CDR3 is 12 amino acids long. V lost 4 bases and J 3 bases, leaving 3 bases between the germline ends. Per germline, CDR1 ENHRY and CDR2 SYGVKD. The CDR3: CAISGPNEKLFF. CDR3 DNA sequence: TGTGCCATCAGTGGGCCTAATGAAAAACTGTTTTTT.

This clonotype occurred a few times. The chain is built from TRBV28 and TRBJ2-2, with D perhaps matching TRBD2 (5 bases). The ends were cut back, 5 bases at V and 0 bases at J, with 10 bases in the middle. There are 15 residues in the CDR3. Germline V gene data show CDR1 as MDHEN and CDR2 as SYDVKM. In nucleotides, the CDR3 is TGTGCCAGCAGTCTAGCTGCAGCGAACACCGGGGAGCTGTTTTTT. Protein sequence: CASSLAAANTGELFF.

This clonotype was recorded a few times. This chain links TRBV3-1 with TRBJ1-2; 7 nucleotides match TRBD1. CDR1 is LGHDT and CDR2 is YNNKEL in the germline V gene (reference sequence). J lost 8 bases, V lost 3 bases, and 6 bases had no gene match. CDR3 length: 13 amino acids. CDR3 coding DNA: TGTGCCAGCAGCCAGACAGACAGGGAGGGCTACACCTTC. This encodes CASSQTDREGYTF.

This sequence joins TRBV3-1 and TRBJ1-6; D is unresolved. Deletions cut 0 bases from V and 9 bases from J, with 6 bases between. This CDR3 contains 13 residues. The germline CDR1 and CDR2 sequences are LGHDT and YNNKEL (reference sequence). CDR3 sequence reads: CASSQEGSSPLHF. The CDR3 nucleotides read TGTGCCAGCAGCCAAGAAGGGAGTTCACCCCTCCACTTT. The full variable domain, with the rest looked up from reference TRBV3-1 and TRBJ1-6, is DTAVSQTPKYLVTQMGNDKSIKCEQNLGHDTMYWYKQDSKKFLKIMFSYNNKELIINETVPNRFSPKSPDKAHLNLHINSLELGDSAVYFCASSQEGSSPLHFGNGTRLTVT.